This T cell receptor (beta chain) comes out of a study of T cell responses to AZD1222 COVID-19 vaccine. Germline V CDR1 and CDR2: SGDLS, YYNGEE. Trimming stripped 3 bases from V and 1 base from J, with 13 bases between. The CDR3 has 15 residues. Measured with immunoSEQ multiplex PCR; TCRdb has only the in-frame clones, and not every one. Seen here are just under 85,000 clones, roughly 86% observed once, and the top ten hold over 8%. This clone was observed once. The starting material was peripheral blood, obtained on day 0 of AZD1222 vaccination. The V and J genes are TRBV9 and TRBJ1-1; the D gene is possibly TRBD1 (6 bases). This TCR was sampled from an adult in good health. CDR3 sequence (DNA): TGTGCCAGCAGCGCACAGGGTGATGCGAACACTGAAGCTTTCTTT. It codes for CASSAQGDANTEAFF.